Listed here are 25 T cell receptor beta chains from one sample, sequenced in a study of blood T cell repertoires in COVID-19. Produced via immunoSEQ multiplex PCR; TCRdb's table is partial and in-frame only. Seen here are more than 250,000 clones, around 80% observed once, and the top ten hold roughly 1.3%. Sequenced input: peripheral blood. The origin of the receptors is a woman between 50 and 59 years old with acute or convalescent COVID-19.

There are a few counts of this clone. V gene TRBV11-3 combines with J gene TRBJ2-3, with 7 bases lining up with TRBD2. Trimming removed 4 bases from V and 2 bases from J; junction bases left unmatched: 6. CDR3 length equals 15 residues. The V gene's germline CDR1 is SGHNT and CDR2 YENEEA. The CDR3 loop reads CASSSRAGDTDTQYF. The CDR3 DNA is TGTGCCAGCAGCTCCCGGGCGGGGGACACAGATACGCAGTATTTT.

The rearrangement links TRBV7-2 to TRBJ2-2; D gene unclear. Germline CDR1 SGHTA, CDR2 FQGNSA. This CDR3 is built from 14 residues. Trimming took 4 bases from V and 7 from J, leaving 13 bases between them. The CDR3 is CASSSTRSGGELFF. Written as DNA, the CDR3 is TGTGCCAGCAGCTCGACGAGGAGTGGCGGGGAGCTGTTTTTT. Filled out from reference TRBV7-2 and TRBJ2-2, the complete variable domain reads GAGVSQSPSNKVTEKGKDVELRCDPISGHTALYWYRQSLGQGLEFLIYFQGNSAPDKSGLPSDRFSAERTGGSVSTLTIQRTQQEDSAVYLCASSSTRSGGELFFGEGSRLTVL.

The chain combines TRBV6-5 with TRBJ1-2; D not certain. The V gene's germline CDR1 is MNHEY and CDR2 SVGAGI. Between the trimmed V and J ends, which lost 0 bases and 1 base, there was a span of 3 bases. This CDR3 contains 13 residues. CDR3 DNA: TGTGCCAGCAGTTACTCGAGTAACTATGGCTACACCTTC. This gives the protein CASSYSSNYGYTF.

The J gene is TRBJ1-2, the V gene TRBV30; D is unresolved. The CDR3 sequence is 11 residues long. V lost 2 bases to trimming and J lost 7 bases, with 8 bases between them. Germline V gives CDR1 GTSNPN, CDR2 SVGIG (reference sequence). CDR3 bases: TGTGCCTGGAGTACCGGAGGTGGCTACACCTTC. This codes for CAWSTGGGYTF.

DNA for the CDR3: TGTGCCAGCAGTTCACAGGGGGCGGCTGGAAACACCATATATTTT. This sequence encodes CASSSQGAAGNTIYF. The gene calls are TRBV6-5 and TRBJ1-3; 9 bases agree with TRBD1. Germline loops: CDR1 MNHEY, CDR2 SVGAGI. Unmatched junction bases numbered 3, after V lost 4 bases and J lost 2 bases. The CDR3 runs 15 residues.

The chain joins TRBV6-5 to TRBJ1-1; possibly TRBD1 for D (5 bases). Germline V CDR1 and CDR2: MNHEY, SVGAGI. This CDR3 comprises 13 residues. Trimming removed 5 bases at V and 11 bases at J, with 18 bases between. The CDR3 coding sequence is TGTGCCAGCAGTCGAAACCAGGGCTTAGGGGCTTTCTTT. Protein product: CASSRNQGLGAFF.

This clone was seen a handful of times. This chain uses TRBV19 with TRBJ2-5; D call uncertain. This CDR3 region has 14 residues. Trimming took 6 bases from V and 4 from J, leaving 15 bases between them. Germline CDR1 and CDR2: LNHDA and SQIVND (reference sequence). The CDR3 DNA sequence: TGTGCCAGTAGATCAGGTTTAGACGCAGAGACCCAGTACTTC. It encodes CASRSGLDAETQYF.

The CDR3 DNA reads TGTGCCAGCAGCCCGGAGGGAAACTATGGCTACACCTTC. Translation: CASSPEGNYGYTF. The chain joins TRBV13 to TRBJ1-2; no firm D call. The CDR3 loop spans 13 amino acids. CDR1 is PRHDT and CDR2 is FYEKMQ in the germline V gene (reference sequence). With 5 bases removed from V and 2 bases from J, the gap between germline ends came to 9 bases.

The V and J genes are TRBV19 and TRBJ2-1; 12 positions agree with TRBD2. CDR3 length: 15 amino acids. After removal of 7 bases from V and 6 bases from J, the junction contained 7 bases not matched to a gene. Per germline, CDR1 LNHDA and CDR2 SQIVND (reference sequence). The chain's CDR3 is CASKLAGGTSNEQFF. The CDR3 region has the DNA TGTGCCAGTAAACTAGCGGGAGGCACCTCCAATGAGCAGTTCTTC.

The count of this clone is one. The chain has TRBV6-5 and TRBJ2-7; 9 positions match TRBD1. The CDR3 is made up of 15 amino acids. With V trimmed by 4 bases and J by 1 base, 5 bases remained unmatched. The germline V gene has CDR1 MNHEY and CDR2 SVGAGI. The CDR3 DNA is TGTGCCAGCAGTTCCGGGACAGGGCTATCCTACGAGCAGTACGTC. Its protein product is CASSSGTGLSYEQYV.

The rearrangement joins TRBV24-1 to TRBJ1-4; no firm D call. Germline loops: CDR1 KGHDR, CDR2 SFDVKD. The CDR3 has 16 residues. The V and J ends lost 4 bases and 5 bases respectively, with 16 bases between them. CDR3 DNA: TGTGCCACCAGTGAAAATGTGGCGGGCCGGAATGAAAAACTGTTTTTT. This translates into CATSENVAGRNEKLFF.

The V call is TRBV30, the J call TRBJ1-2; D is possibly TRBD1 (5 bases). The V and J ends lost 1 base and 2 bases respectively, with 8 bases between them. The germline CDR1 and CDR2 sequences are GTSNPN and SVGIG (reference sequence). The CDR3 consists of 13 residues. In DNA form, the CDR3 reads TGTGCCTGGAGTGCAGACAGCAACTATGGCTACACCTTC. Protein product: CAWSADSNYGYTF.

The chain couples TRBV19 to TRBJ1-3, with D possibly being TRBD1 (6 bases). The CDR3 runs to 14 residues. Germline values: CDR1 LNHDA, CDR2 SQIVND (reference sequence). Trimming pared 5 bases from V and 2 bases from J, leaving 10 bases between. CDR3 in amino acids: CASSGGLAGNTIYF. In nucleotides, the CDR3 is TGTGCCAGTAGTGGGGGCCTCGCTGGAAACACCATATATTTT. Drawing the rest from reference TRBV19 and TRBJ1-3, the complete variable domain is DGGITQSPKYLFRKEGQNVTLSCEQNLNHDAMYWYRQDPGQGLRLIYYSQIVNDFQKGDIAEGYSVSREKKESFPLTVTSAQKNPTAFYLCASSGGLAGNTIYFGEGSWLTVV.

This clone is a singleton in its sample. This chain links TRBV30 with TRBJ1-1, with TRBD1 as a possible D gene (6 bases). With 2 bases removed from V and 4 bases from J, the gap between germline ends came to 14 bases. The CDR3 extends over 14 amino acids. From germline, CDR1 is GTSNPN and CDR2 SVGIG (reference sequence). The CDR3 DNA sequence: TGTGCCTGGAGTCCTAACAGGGAACTCACTGAAGCTTTCTTT. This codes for CAWSPNRELTEAFF. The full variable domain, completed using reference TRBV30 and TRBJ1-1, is SQTIHQWPATLVQPVGSPLSLECTVEGTSNPNLYWYRQAAGRGLQLLFYSVGIGQISSEVPQNLSASRPQDRQFILSSKKLLLSDSGFYLCAWSPNRELTEAFFGQGTRLTVV.

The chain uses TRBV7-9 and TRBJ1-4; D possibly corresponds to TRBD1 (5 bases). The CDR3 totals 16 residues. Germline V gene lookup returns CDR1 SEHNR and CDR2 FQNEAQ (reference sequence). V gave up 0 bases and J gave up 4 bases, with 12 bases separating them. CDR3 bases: TGTGCCAGCAGCTTAGCCGGGGGGAGGTTTAATGAAAAACTGTTTTTT. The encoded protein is CASSLAGGRFNEKLFF.

CDR3 bases: TGTGCCAGCAGCCCCTGGGCGGGAGGGGACAATGAGCAGTTCTTC. Amino acid sequence: CASSPWAGGDNEQFF. The genes are TRBV7-3 and TRBJ2-1; TRBD2 matches 9 bases. The CDR3 loop spans 15 amino acids. Germline CDR1 reads SGHTA; CDR2 reads FQGTGA. The J segment lost 5 bases and the V segment lost 5 bases, leaving 7 bases of the junction unmatched.

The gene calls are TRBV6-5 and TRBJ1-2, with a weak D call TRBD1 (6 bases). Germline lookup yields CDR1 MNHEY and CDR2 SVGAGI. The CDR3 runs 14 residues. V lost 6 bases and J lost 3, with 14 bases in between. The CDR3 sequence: CASRDQGYDYGYTF. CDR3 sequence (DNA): TGTGCCAGCAGGGACCAGGGGTACGACTATGGCTACACCTTC.

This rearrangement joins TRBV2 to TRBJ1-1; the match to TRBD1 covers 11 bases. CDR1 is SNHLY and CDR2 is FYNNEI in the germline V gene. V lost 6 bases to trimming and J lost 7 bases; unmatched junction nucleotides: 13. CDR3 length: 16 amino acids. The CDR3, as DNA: TGTGCCAGCAGGGCCGGGACAGGGGGAGGGAGAGGTGAAGCTTTCTTT. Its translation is CASRAGTGGGRGEAFF.

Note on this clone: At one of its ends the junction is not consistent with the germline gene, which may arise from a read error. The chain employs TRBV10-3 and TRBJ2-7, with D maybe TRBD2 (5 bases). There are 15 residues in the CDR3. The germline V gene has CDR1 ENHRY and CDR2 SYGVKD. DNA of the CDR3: TGTGCCATCAGTGAGTCTGGCCTAGGGCGACCTTTGGCGGGCTTC. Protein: CAISESGLGRPLAGF.

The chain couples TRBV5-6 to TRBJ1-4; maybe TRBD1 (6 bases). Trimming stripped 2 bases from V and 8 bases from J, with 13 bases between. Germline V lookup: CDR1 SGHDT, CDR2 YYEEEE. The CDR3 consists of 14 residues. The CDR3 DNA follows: TGTGCCAGCAGCTTCCCAGGGGCAGGGGAAAAACTGTTTTTT. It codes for CASSFPGAGEKLFF.

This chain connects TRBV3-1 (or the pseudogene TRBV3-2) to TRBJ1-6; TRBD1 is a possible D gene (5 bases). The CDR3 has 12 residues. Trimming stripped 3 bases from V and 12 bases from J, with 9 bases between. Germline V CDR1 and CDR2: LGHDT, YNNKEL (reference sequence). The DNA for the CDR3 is TGTGCCAGCAGCCACGACAGCCGACCCCTCCACTTT. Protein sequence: CASSHDSRPLHF.

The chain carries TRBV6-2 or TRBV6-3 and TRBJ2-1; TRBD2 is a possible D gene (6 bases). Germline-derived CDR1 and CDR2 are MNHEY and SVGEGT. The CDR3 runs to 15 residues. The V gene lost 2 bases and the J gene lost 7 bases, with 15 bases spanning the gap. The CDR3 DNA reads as TGTGCCAGCAGTTACGCTGCTAGCGCGATAAATGAGCAGTTCTTC. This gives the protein CASSYAASAINEQFF.

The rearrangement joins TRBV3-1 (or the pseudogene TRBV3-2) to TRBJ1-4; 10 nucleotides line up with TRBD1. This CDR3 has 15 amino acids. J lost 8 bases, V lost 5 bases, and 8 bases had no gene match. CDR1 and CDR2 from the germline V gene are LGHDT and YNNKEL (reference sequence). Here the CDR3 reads CASSDPGTGVEKLFF. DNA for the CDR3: TGTGCCAGCAGCGACCCCGGGACAGGGGTAGAAAAACTGTTTTTT.

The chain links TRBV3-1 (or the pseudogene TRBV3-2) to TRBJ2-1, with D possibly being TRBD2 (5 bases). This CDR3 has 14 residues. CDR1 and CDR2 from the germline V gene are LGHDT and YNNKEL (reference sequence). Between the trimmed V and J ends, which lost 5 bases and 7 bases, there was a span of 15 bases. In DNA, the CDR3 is TGTGCCAGCAGCACCAAGGGAGATGTGAATGAGCAGTTCTTC. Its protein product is CASSTKGDVNEQFF.

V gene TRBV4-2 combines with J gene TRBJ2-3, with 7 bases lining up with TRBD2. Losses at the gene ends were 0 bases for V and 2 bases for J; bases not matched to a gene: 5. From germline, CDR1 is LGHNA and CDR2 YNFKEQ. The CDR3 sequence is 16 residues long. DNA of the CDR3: TGTGCCAGCAGCCAAGATGGGCTAGCGGCCACAGATACGCAGTATTTT. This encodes CASSQDGLAATDTQYF.